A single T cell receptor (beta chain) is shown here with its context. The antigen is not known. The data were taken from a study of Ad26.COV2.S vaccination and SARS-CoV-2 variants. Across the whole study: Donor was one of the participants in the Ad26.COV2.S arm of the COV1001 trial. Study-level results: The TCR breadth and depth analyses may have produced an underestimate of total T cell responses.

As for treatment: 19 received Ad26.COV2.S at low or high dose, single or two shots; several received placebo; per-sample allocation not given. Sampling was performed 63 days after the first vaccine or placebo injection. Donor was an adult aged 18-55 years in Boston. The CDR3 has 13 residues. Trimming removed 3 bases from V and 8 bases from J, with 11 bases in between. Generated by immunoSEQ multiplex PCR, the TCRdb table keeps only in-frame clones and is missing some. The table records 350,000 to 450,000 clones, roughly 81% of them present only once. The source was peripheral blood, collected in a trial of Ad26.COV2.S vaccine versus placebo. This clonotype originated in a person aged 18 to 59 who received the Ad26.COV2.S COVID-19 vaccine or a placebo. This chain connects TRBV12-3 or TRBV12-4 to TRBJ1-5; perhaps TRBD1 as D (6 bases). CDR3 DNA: TGTGCCAGCAGTTTCGGCAGGGGAGAGCCCCAGCATTTT. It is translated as CASSFGRGEPQHF.